The clone carrying this TCR beta chain has just one count. The antigen remains unidentified. CDR3 length: 15 amino acids. Trimming removed 5 bases at V and 2 bases at J, with 15 bases between. CDR1 SGHAT and CDR2 FQDESV come from the germline V gene (reference sequence). The sample is drawn from a study of cytotoxic CD8 clonotypes in ibrutinib-treated CLL. The wider study: The patients comprised more than ten relapsed/refractory and 15 treatment-naive cases, approximately 17 IGHV unmutated. Study-wide findings and caveats: Patients with sustained remission and those progressing were sampled at differing times.

Sequencing was performed with immunoSEQ multiplex PCR; in TCRdb, only in-frame clones are kept and a portion is missing. Seen here are around 70,000 clones, approximately 70% observed once, and the top ten hold approximately 5.2%. Sequenced material: PBMCs, taken after 12 months of ibrutinib treatment. This receptor was obtained from a human donor with chronic lymphocytic leukemia. V usage is TRBV11-1 and J usage is TRBJ1-2, with TRBD1 as a possible D gene (5 bases). CDR3 nucleotides: TGTGCCAGCAGCCGACCGACAGACCCGAACTATGGCTACACCTTC. It is translated as CASSRPTDPNYGYTF.